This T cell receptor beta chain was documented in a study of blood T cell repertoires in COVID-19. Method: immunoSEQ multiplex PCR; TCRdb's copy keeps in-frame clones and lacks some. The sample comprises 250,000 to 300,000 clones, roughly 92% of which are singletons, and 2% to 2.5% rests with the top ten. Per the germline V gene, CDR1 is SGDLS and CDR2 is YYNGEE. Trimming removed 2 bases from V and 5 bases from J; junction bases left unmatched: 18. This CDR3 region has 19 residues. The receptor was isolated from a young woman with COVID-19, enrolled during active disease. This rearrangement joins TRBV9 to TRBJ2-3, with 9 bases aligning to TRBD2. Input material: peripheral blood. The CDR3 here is CASSVSSGTYNRRGDTQYF. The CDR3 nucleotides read TGTGCCAGCAGCGTCTCTAGCGGGACATATAACCGAAGGGGAGATACGCAGTATTTT.